These 20 T cell receptor beta chains came from one sample sequenced in a study of a mutant IDH1 vaccine in newly diagnosed glioma. Clones were read by immunoSEQ multiplex PCR, and TCRdb kept only the in-frame ones, dropping some. This table has roughly 120,000 clones, just under 80% appearing once. No antigen has been assigned to these receptors. The time point: week 11, during vaccination. What each vaccine dose contained was 300 ug of mutant IDH1 20-mer peptide, accompanied by topical imiquimod. The material sequenced was PBMCs, taken from a glioma patient whose treatment included an IDH1 peptide vaccine. These receptors originate from a man aged 40-55 years with glioma.

Notes on this clone: Other nucleotide sequences from this sample produce the same CDR3. V usage is TRBV4-3 and J usage is TRBJ2-3; TRBD2 aligns across 9 bases. The CDR3 sequence is 16 residues long. CDR1 and CDR2 (germline): LGHNA, YSLEER. With 3 bases clipped from V and 1 base from J, the junction kept 5 bases outside the gene matches. The CDR3, as DNA: TGCGCCAGCAGCCAGGATAGCGGGAGCCGCACAGATACGCAGTATTTT. It specifies CASSQDSGSRTDTQYF.

The chain uses TRBV4-3 and TRBJ2-5; a weak D match, TRBD2 (5 bases). The J call could be wrong; TRBJ2-7 is a better fit for the DNA end. Germline V gives CDR1 LGHNA, CDR2 YSLEER. CDR3 length: 18 amino acids. This chain's CDR3 is CASSQVRVRGAWTYEQYF. The CDR3 DNA is TGCGCCAGCAGCCAAGTTAGGGTCCGGGGAGCGTGGACCTACGAGCAGTACTTC.

The CDR3 loop reads CASSRENEQFF. CDR3 nucleotides: TGTGCCAGTAGTCGCGAGAATGAGCAGTTCTTC. The V and J genes are TRBV19 and TRBJ2-1; D not resolved. Deletions cut 5 bases from V and 7 bases from J, with 6 bases between. The CDR3 covers 11 residues. Looked up from germline, CDR1 is LNHDA and CDR2 is SQIVND (reference sequence).

Worth noting for this clone: At the DNA level, this CDR3 is encoded by other sequences in the same sample as well. The rearrangement links TRBV4-3 to TRBJ2-7; D might be TRBD2 (5 bases). CDR3 size: 14 residues. The ends were cut back, 0 bases at V and 0 bases at J, with 6 bases in the middle. CDR1 is LGHNA, CDR2 YSLEER, per germline. This chain's CDR3 is CASSQDTSSYEQYF. The CDR3, as DNA: TGCGCCAGCAGCCAAGATACTAGCTCCTACGAGCAGTACTTC.

The V gene is TRBV28, the J gene TRBJ2-5; 10 bases agree with TRBD1. The CDR3 loop spans 15 amino acids. Germline CDR1 and CDR2: MDHEN and SYDVKM. Trimming cost V 6 bases and J 4 bases; bases outside gene matches: 8. As DNA, the CDR3 is TGTGCCAGCAGCACCTTCCGGGACAGGGGAGAGACCCAGTACTTC. Translation: CASSTFRDRGETQYF.

The V call is TRBV6-1, the J call TRBJ2-2, with D tentatively TRBD1 or TRBD2 (5 bases each). This CDR3 is 14 amino acids long. The germline gives CDR1 MNHNS, CDR2 SASEGT. V was cut by 2 bases and J by 3 bases, with 7 bases left in between. The CDR3 region is CASSELGDTGELFF. Here the CDR3 DNA reads TGTGCCAGCAGTGAATTGGGGGACACCGGGGAGCTGTTTTTT.

The rearrangement links TRBV7-2 to TRBJ1-3, with 7 bases lining up with TRBD1. This CDR3 is built from 16 residues. Trimming at V came to 1 base and at J to 4 bases, leaving 7 bases not matched to a gene. The V gene's germline CDR1 is SGHTA and CDR2 FQGNSA. The CDR3, as DNA: TGTGCCAGCAGCTTAGGAGGAGGGGGCGCCGGAAACACCATATATTTT. It codes for CASSLGGGGAGNTIYF.

J is TRBJ2-6 and V is TRBV7-2; D may be TRBD1 (6 bases). The CDR3 has 15 residues. Germline loops: CDR1 SGHTA, CDR2 FQGNSA. V shed 6 bases and J shed 0 bases, with 9 bases lying between them. The CDR3 sequence: CASSNRVSGANVLTF. The CDR3 DNA is TGTGCCAGCAGTAACAGGGTCTCTGGGGCCAACGTCCTGACTTTC.

The chain is built from TRBV19 and TRBJ2-6, with TRBD1 identical over 7 bases. The CDR3 has 20 amino acids. Germline CDR1 and CDR2: LNHDA and SQIVND (reference sequence). J was trimmed by 0 bases and V by 4 bases; bases with no gene match: 15. The CDR3 sequence is CASSKGQPRAFSSGANVLTF. In DNA, the CDR3 is TGTGCCAGTAGTAAGGGACAGCCCAGAGCCTTCAGCTCTGGGGCCAACGTCCTGACTTTC.

The chain is built from TRBV7-3 and TRBJ1-2; D is unclear. The CDR3 covers 15 residues. Germline V gives CDR1 SGHTA, CDR2 FQGTGA. Trimming left V 5 bases short and J 3 bases short, with 16 bases between. The CDR3 DNA follows: TGTGCCAGCAGCCTTACTCCCGGCGGGTACTATGGCTACACCTTC. Translating gives CASSLTPGGYYGYTF.

The gene calls are TRBV5-5 and TRBJ2-7; 8 bases fit TRBD2. CDR1 and CDR2 (germline): SGHKS, YYEKEE (reference sequence). The CDR3 covers 13 residues. Trimming cost V 4 bases and J 3 bases; bases outside gene matches: 3. CDR3 nucleotides: TGTGCCAGCAGCCCGGGACTAGTCTACGAGCAGTACTTC. Its protein product is CASSPGLVYEQYF.

The chain links TRBV27 to TRBJ2-7; 7 bases map to TRBD1. The V segment lost 5 bases and the J segment 6 bases; nucleotides outside the gene matches: 10. The germline gives CDR1 MNHEY, CDR2 SMNVEV (reference sequence). CDR3 length equals 14 residues. CDR3 sequence reads: CASSPQSTGTEQYF. The CDR3 DNA is TGTGCCAGCAGTCCTCAATCGACAGGGACCGAGCAGTACTTC.

The chain has TRBV5-6 and TRBJ2-5; perhaps TRBD2 as D (6 bases). The CDR3 has 15 residues. Germline V CDR1 and CDR2: SGHDT, YYEEEE. V shed 2 bases and J shed 2 bases, with 13 bases lying between them. CDR3: CASSLGDLLQETQYF. The DNA of the CDR3 is TGTGCCAGCAGCTTAGGGGACTTACTACAAGAGACCCAGTACTTC.

V gene TRBV6-6 combines with J gene TRBJ2-1; D is unclear. This CDR3 is 13 amino acids long. V lost 7 bases, J lost 3 bases, and 10 bases lay in between. Per the germline V gene, CDR1 is MNHNY and CDR2 is SVGAGI (reference sequence). The CDR3 DNA sequence: TGTGCCAGCAAGACTGACAACTACAATGAGCAGTTCTTC. It encodes CASKTDNYNEQFF.

V gene TRBV5-4 combines with J gene TRBJ1-1, with TRBD1 as a possible D gene (6 bases). CDR1 and CDR2 from the germline V gene are SGHNT and YYREEE (reference sequence). The CDR3 totals 14 residues. Trimming left V 4 bases short and J 3 bases short, with 13 bases between. The CDR3 sequence: CASSPWPGDTEAFF. For the CDR3, the DNA is TGTGCCAGCAGCCCCTGGCCAGGGGACACTGAAGCTTTCTTT.

In this sample, this clone turned up a few times. The rearrangement uses TRBV29-1 and TRBJ2-1; perhaps TRBD1 as D (5 bases). There are 10 residues in the CDR3. Deletions cut 7 bases from V and 10 bases from J, with 11 bases between. Per the germline V gene, CDR1 is SQVTM and CDR2 is ANQGSEA. The CDR3 DNA is TGCAGCGCTGGACACAGAGAGCAGTTCTTC. Protein: CSAGHREQFF.

The gene calls are TRBV5-5 and TRBJ2-1; the match to TRBD1 covers 7 bases. V lost 2 bases to trimming and J lost 0 bases; unmatched junction nucleotides: 2. The CDR3 runs to 15 residues. Germline lookup yields CDR1 SGHKS and CDR2 YYEKEE (reference sequence). The CDR3 DNA reads TGTGCCAGCAGCTTAGACAGGGTCTCCTACAATGAGCAGTTCTTC. Protein sequence: CASSLDRVSYNEQFF.

V is TRBV7-8 and J is TRBJ1-5; perhaps TRBD1 as D (5 bases). This CDR3 contains 14 residues. V was shortened by 1 base and J by 4 bases, with 8 bases between the two germline ends. Germline CDR1 reads SGHVS; CDR2 reads FQNEAQ. The CDR3 sequence is CASSLGDPNQPQHF. In nucleotides, the CDR3 is TGTGCCAGCAGCTTAGGGGACCCAAATCAGCCCCAGCATTTT.

The chain employs TRBV27 and TRBJ2-5, with 7 bases fitting TRBD1. Losses at the gene ends were 5 bases for V and 5 bases for J; bases not matched to a gene: 11. CDR1 and CDR2 from the germline V gene are MNHEY and SMNVEV (reference sequence). The CDR3 loop spans 15 amino acids. The CDR3 DNA follows: TGTGCCAGCAGTCGAGGACAGGACCTTGTGGAGACCCAGTACTTC. It yields the protein CASSRGQDLVETQYF.

This chain connects TRBV5-4 to TRBJ2-1; 8 nucleotides match TRBD1. CDR1 is SGHNT, CDR2 YYREEE, per germline (reference sequence). This CDR3 spans 18 amino acids. J was trimmed by 7 bases and V by 0 bases; bases with no gene match: 15. CDR3 sequence (DNA): TGTGCCAGCAGCTTGGCAGGCACGAGGACAGGGCTCAGGAATGAGCAGTTCTTC. It codes for CASSLAGTRTGLRNEQFF.